This entry features one TCR beta chain sequence. The target antigen is unknown. The sample is drawn from a study of cytomegalovirus exposure and HLA in healthy donors. Study findings and constraints: Serostatus for CMV was the only available immune exposure information. Later on, a genetic analysis was performed. It linked a missense variant in DCLRE1C with V- and J-gene trimming of TCR beta.

Per germline, CDR1 WNHNN and CDR2 SYGVQD (reference sequence). V lost 6 bases, J lost 3 bases, and 18 bases lay in between. The CDR3 consists of 15 residues. PCR primers comprised 60 Vbeta and 13 Jbeta primers. In the original workflow: In a later analysis, of tens of millions of unique beta chains, about 12 million appeared in at least two donors. Libraries were prepared by immunoSEQ multiplex PCR; TCRdb keeps only in-frame clonotypes and omits some of them. For V, J and clone size, that table is used; D and trimming come from the DNA. The repertoire holds approximately 150,000 clones, with 65% to 90% as singletons.

This clonotype was obtained from a man over 45 in good health and CMV-seropositive. Sequencing was done on a sample of PBMCs. V is TRBV10-1 and J is TRBJ2-7, with D perhaps TRBD1 (6 bases). The CDR3 region is CASRPPGTPIYEQYF. The CDR3 DNA reads as TGCGCCAGCAGGCCCCCCGGGACACCCATCTACGAGCAGTACTTC.